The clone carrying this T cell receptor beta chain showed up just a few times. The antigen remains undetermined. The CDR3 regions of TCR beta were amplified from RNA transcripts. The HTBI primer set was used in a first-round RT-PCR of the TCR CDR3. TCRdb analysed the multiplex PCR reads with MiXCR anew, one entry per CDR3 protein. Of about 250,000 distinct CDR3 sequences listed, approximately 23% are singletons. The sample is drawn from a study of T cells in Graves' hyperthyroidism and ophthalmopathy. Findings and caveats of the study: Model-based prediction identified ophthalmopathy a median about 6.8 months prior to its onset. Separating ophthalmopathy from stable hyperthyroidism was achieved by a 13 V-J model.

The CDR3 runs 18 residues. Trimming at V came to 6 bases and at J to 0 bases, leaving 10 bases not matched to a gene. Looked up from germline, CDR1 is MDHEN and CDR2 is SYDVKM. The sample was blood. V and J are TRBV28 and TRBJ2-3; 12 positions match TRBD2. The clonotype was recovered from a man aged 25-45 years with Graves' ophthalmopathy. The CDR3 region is CASSPTGLAGTSTDTQYF. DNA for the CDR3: TGTGCCAGCAGCCCAACCGGACTAGCGGGGACTAGCACAGATACGCAGTATTTT.